The next 4 T cell receptor beta chains were all read from a single sample in a study of cytotoxic CD8 clonotypes in ibrutinib-treated CLL. Sequenced by immunoSEQ multiplex PCR; TCRdb stores in-frame clones only, minus some. The sample shows under 150,000 clones, approximately 80% of them seen only once. The sequences come from PBMCs, collected after 36 months of ibrutinib treatment. Receptors were obtained from a human donor with chronic lymphocytic leukemia.

The V call is TRBV7-9, the J call TRBJ2-7, with a tentative D call TRBD1 (6 bases). The CDR3 runs to 13 residues. Germline-derived CDR1 and CDR2 are SEHNR and FQNEAQ (reference sequence). The ends were cut back, 7 bases at V and 4 bases at J, with 14 bases in the middle. The CDR3 coding sequence is TGTGCCAGCACTATGGGGGCTCCATACGAGCAGTACTTC. Its translation is CASTMGAPYEQYF.

This chain connects TRBV29-1 to TRBJ1-1; D might be TRBD1 (5 bases). Trimming cost V 4 bases and J 8 bases, with 14 bases left between them. CDR3 size: 12 residues. CDR1 is SQVTM and CDR2 is ANQGSEA in the germline V gene. The CDR3 is CSVAAGPQEAFF. The CDR3 region has the DNA TGCAGCGTTGCGGCAGGGCCCCAGGAAGCTTTCTTT.

The CDR3 sequence is CASSKLAGGPGIYEQYF. The CDR3 DNA follows: TGTGCCAGTAGTAAGCTAGCGGGAGGGCCGGGTATCTACGAGCAGTACTTC. V usage is TRBV19 and J usage is TRBJ2-7, with 12 bases identical to TRBD2. Germline V gives CDR1 LNHDA, CDR2 SQIVND (reference sequence). Losses at the gene ends were 4 bases for V and 3 bases for J; bases not matched to a gene: 10. The CDR3 consists of 17 residues.

The chain combines TRBV6-5 with TRBJ2-1; D gene unclear. Germline V gene sequence: CDR1 MNHEY, CDR2 SVGAGI. CDR3 length equals 13 residues. V was cut by 6 bases and J by 5 bases, with 11 bases left in between. For the CDR3, the DNA is TGTGCCAGCAGATTAGCTGACGACAATGAGCAGTTCTTC. Its translation is CASRLADDNEQFF.